The 5 T cell receptor beta chains below were found in one sample sequenced in a study of regulatory T cells in long-lasting Graves disease. The time point denotes: persistent/refractory GD, antithyroid drugs over 5 years with positive TRAb. Researchers made the TCR library from RNA that was extracted from PBMCs. To make TCR beta libraries, researchers used iRepertoire HTBI primers and Arm-PCR of CDR3 regions. TCRdb recomputed calls from the multiplex PCR reads with MiXCR, one row per CDR3 protein. Here the sample spans a few hundred thousand distinct CDR3 sequences, about 22% being singletons. Sequencing used peripheral blood mononuclear cells (PBMCs), obtained when the disease was refractory, from a patient treated with antithyroid drugs. The receptor source for this set is a female donor with Graves disease.

This clonotype was counted a few times. This chain links TRBV7-2 with TRBJ1-2; D is unclear. CDR3 size: 17 residues. Germline V gene lookup returns CDR1 SGHTA and CDR2 FQGNSA. Trimming pared 3 bases from V and 7 bases from J, leaving 24 bases between. In nucleotides, the CDR3 is TGTGCCAGCAGCTTTCCACCCCTGGAGGCTTGGGGTACTGGCTACACCTTC. Amino acids: CASSFPPLEAWGTGYTF.

This clonotype was picked up many times. V and J are TRBV12-3 or TRBV12-4 and TRBJ2-5, with D perhaps matching TRBD1 or TRBD2 (6 bases each). There are 14 residues in the CDR3. Trimming removed 3 bases from V and 5 bases from J, with 13 bases in between. CDR3 loop: CASSFGGREETQYF. Here the CDR3 DNA reads TGTGCCAGCAGTTTTGGGGGGCGTGAGGAGACCCAGTACTTC.

This clonotype appeared many times. This rearrangement joins TRBV28 to TRBJ2-7; 10 nucleotides agree with TRBD2. The CDR3 has 16 amino acids. CDR1 is MDHEN and CDR2 is SYDVKM in the germline V gene. J gave up 4 bases and V 5 bases, and 11 bases lay outside the gene matches. For the CDR3, the DNA is TGTGCCAGCAGTCGGATTAGCGGGGGGCCCCCTTACGAGCAGTACTTC. This gives the protein CASSRISGGPPYEQYF. Full variable domain (missing parts from reference TRBV28 and TRBJ2-7): DVKVTQSSRYLVKRTGEKVFLECVQDMDHENMFWYRQDPGLGLRLIYFSYDVKMKEKGDIPEGYSVSREKKERFSLILESASTNQTSMYLCASSRISGGPPYEQYFGPGTRLTVT.

The J gene is TRBJ1-3, the V gene TRBV12-3 or TRBV12-4; the D is unclear. V was pared by 2 bases and J by 0 bases, with 14 bases between. The CDR3 contains 17 residues. The CDR3: CASSLIPGSNSGNTIYF. The CDR3 DNA is TGTGCCAGCAGTTTAATACCGGGCTCCAACTCTGGAAACACCATATATTTT.

This sequence joins TRBV9 and TRBJ2-7; TRBD1 might be the D (6 bases). Germline V CDR1 and CDR2: SGDLS, YYNGEE. This CDR3 has 18 residues. V lost 1 base to trimming and J lost 0 bases, with 20 bases between them. CDR3 nucleotides: TGTGCCAGCAGCGTACAGAGGCCTGACAGGACCATCTCCTACGAGCAGTACTTC. This translates into CASSVQRPDRTISYEQYF.